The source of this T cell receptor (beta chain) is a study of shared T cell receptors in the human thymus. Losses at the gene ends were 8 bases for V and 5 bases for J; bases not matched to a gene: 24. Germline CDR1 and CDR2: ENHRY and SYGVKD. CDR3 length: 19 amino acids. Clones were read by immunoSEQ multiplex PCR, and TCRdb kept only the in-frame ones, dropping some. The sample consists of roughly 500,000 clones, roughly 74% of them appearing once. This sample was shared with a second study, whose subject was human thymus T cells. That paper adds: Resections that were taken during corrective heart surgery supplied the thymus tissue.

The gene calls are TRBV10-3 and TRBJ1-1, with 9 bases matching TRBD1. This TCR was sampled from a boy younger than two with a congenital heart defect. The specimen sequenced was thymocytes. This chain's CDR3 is CAIGRGQGSTRPGDTEAFF. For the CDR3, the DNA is TGTGCCATCGGCCGGGGACAGGGTTCGACCCGGCCAGGGGATACTGAAGCTTTCTTT.